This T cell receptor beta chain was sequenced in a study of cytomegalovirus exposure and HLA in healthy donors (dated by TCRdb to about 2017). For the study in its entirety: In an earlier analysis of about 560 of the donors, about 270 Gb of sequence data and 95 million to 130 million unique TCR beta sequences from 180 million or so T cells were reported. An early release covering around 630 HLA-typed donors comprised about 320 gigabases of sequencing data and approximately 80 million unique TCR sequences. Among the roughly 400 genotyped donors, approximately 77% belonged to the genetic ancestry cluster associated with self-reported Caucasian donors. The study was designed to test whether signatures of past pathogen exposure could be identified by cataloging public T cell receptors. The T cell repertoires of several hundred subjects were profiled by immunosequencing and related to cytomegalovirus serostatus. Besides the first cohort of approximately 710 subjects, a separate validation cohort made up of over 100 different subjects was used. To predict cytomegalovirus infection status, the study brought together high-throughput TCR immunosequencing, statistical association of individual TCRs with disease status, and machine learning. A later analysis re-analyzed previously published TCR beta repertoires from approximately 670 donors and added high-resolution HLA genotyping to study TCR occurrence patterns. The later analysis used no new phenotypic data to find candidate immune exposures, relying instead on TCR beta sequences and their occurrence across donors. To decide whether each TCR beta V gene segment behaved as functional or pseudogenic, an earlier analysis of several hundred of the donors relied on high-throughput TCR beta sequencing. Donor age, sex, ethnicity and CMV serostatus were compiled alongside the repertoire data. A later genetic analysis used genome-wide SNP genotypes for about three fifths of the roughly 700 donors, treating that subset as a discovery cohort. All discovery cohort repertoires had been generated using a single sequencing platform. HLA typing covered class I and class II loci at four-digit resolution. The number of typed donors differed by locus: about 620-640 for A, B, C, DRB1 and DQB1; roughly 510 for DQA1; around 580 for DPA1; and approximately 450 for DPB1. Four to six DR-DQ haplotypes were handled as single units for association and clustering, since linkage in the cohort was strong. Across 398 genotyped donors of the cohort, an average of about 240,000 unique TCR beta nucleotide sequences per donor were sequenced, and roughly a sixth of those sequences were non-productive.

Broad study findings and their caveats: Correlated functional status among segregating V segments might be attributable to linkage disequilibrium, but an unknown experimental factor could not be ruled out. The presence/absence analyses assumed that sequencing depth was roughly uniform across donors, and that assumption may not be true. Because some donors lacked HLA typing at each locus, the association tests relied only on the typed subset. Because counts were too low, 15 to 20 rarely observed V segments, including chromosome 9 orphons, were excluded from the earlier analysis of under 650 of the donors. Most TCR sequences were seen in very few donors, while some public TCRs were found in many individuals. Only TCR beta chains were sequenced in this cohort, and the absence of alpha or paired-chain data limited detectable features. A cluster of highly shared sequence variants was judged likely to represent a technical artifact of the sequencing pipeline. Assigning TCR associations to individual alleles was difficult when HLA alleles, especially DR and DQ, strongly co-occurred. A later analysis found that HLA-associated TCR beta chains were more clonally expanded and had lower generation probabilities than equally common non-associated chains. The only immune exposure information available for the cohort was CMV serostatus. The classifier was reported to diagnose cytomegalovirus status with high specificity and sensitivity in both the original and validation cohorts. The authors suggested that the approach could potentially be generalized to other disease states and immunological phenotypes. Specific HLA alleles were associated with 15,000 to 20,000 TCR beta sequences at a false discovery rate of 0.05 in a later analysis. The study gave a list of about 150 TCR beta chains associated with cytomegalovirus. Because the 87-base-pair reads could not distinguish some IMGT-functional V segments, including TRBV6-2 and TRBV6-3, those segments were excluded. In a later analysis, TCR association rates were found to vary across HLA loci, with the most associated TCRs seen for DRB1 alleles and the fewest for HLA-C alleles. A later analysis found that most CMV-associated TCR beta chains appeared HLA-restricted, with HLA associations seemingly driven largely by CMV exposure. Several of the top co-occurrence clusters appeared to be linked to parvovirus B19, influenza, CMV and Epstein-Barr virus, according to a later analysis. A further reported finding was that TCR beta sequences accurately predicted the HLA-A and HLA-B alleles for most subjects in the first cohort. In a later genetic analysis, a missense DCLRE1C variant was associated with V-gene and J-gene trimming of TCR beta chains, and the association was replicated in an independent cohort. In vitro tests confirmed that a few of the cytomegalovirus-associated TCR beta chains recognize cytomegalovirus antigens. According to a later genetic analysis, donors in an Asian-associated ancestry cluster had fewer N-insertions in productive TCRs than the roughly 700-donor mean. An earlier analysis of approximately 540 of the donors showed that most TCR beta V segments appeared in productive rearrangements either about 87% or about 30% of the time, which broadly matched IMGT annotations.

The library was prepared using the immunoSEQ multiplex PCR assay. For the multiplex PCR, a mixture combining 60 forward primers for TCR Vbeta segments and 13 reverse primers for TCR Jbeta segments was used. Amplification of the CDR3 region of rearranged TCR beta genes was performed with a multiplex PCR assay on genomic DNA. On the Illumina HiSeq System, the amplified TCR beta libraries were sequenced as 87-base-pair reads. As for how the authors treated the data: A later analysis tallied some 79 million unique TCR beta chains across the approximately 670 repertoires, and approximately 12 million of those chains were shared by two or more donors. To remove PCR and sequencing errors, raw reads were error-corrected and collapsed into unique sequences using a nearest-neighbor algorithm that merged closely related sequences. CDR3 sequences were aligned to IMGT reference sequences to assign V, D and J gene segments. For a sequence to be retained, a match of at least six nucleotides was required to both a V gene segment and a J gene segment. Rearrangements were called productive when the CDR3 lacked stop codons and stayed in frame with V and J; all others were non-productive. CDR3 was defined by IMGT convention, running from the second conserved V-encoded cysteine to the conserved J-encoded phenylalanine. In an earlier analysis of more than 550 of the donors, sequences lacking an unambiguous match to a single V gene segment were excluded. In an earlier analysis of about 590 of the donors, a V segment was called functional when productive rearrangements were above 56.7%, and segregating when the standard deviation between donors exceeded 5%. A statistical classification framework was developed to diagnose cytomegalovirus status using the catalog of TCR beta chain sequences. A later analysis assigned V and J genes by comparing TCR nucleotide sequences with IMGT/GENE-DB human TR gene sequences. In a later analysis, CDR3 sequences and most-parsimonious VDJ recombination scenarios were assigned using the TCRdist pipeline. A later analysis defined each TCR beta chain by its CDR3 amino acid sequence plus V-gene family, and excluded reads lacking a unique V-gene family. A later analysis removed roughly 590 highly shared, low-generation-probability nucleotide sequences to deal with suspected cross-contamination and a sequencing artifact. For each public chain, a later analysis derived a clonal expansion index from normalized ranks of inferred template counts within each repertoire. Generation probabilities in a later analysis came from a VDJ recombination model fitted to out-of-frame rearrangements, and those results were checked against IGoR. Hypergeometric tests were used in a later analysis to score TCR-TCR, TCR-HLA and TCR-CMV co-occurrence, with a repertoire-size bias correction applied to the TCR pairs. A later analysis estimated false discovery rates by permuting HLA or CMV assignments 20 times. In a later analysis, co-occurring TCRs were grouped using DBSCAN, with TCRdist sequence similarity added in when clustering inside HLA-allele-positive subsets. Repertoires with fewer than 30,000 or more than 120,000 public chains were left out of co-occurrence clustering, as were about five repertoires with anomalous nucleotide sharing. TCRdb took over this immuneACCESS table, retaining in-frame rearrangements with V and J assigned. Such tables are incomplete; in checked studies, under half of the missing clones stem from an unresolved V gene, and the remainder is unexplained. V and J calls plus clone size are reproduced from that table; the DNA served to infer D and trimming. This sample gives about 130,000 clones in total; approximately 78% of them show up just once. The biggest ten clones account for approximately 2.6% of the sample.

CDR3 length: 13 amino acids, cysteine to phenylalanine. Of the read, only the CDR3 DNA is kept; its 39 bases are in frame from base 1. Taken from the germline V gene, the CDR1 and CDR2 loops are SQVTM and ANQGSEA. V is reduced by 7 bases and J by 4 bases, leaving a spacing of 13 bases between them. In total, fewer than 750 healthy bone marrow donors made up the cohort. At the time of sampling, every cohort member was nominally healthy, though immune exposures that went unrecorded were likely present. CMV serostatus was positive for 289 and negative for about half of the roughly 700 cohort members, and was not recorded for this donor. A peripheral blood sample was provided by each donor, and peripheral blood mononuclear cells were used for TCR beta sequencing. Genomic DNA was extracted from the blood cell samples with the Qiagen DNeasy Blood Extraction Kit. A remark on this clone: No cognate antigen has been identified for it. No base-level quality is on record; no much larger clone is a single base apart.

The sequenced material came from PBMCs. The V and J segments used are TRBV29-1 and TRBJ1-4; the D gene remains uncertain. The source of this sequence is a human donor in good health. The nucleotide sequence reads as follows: TGCAGCGCCAAAAGAGGATTTAATGAAAAACTGTTTTTT. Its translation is CSAKRGFNEKLFF.